One sample yielded the 30 T cell receptor beta chains listed below, sequenced in a study of shared clonotypes between healthy human individuals. Only in-frame clones appear in the TCRdb table, and some are missing; sequencing was by immunoSEQ multiplex PCR. The profile shows about 710,000 clones, roughly two thirds of them singletons. The specimen sequenced was memory CD4+ T cells sorted from blood. The subset here: CD45RA-negative fraction. The source is a woman aged 25 to 39 in good health.

This chain connects TRBV7-8 to TRBJ2-7; the D call may be TRBD1 or TRBD2 (5 bases each). The CDR3 runs to 16 residues. The V end lost 4 bases, the J end lost 2 bases, and 18 bases lay between the germline ends. Germline assignment: CDR1 SGHVS and CDR2 FQNEAQ. CDR3 residues: CASSSTRGSRPYEQYF. The DNA for the CDR3 is TGTGCCAGCAGCTCTACTCGGGGCAGCCGGCCCTACGAGCAGTACTTC.

Concerning this clone itself: Other DNA sequences from this sample encode an identical CDR3 as well. The chain is built from TRBV5-1 and TRBJ2-3; D assignment may be TRBD1 or TRBD2 (5 bases each). CDR1 SGHRS and CDR2 YFSETQ come from the germline V gene. Trimming took 0 bases from V and 2 from J, leaving 13 bases between them. This CDR3 is 16 amino acids long. The CDR3 DNA is TGCGCCAGCAGCTTGGAGGGCCGGGGCGACACAGATACGCAGTATTTT. It encodes CASSLEGRGDTDTQYF.

This chain connects TRBV5-8 to TRBJ1-1; no clear D. This CDR3 region has 14 residues. V dropped 0 bases and J dropped 2 bases, with 8 bases sitting between them. Germline V lookup: CDR1 SGHTS, CDR2 YDEGEE. The CDR3 reads CASSLVAHNTEAFF. In DNA form, the CDR3 reads TGTGCCAGCAGCTTGGTCGCCCACAACACTGAAGCTTTCTTT.

In its sample, this clone was seen once. This sequence joins TRBV14 and TRBJ2-7, with 9 bases matching TRBD2. The V and J ends lost 2 bases and 5 bases, in that order; junction bases with no gene match: 10. The CDR3 covers 16 residues. Germline V gene sequence: CDR1 SGHDN, CDR2 FVKESK. CDR3 DNA sequence: TGTGCCAGCAGCCAATTGGGGGGAGCGGGAGGAAACGAGCAGTACTTC. Its protein product is CASSQLGGAGGNEQYF.

The J gene is TRBJ2-5, the V gene TRBV10-3; perhaps TRBD2 as D (5 bases). Germline V gene sequence: CDR1 ENHRY, CDR2 SYGVKD. This CDR3 contains 14 residues. V lost 6 bases and J lost 5, with 16 bases in between. The CDR3 protein is CAISGPGETETQYF. CDR3 sequence (DNA): TGTGCCATCAGCGGCCCTGGGGAGACGGAGACCCAGTACTTC.

In its sample, this clone was seen many times. The V and J genes are TRBV4-2 and TRBJ1-2; D is undetermined. There are 12 residues in the CDR3. In germline, CDR1 is LGHNA, CDR2 YNFKEQ. The V end was cut by 4 bases, the J end by 3 bases, with 6 bases between. The CDR3 reads CASSRQYYGYTF. The CDR3 DNA follows: TGTGCCAGCAGCCGGCAGTACTATGGCTACACCTTC.

The CDR3 DNA reads as TGCGCCAGCGGGGCAAGATCCAGCGGGAGGTCAAGGGGTGACAATGAGCAGTTCTTC. Protein: CASGARSSGRSRGDNEQFF. The V call is TRBV4-1, the J call TRBJ2-1; 9 bases align to TRBD2. Germline CDR1 MGHRA, CDR2 YSYEKL. Unmatched junction bases numbered 22, after V lost 8 bases and J lost 5 bases. The CDR3 contains 19 residues.

This clone was found once. The chain recombines TRBV4-2 with TRBJ2-1; D possibly corresponds to TRBD2 (5 bases). V gave up 4 bases and J gave up 10 bases, with 20 bases separating them. The CDR3 has 15 amino acids. Germline V CDR1 and CDR2: LGHNA, YNFKEQ. CDR3 DNA sequence: TGTGCCAGCAGCCTGGGGAGTCCCGCCGCAGAGGAGCAGTTCTTC. Its translation is CASSLGSPAAEEQFF.

The chain is built from TRBV7-9 and TRBJ1-2; 7 bases are shared with TRBD1. Germline CDR1 SEHNR, CDR2 FQNEAQ (reference sequence). J lost 6 bases, V lost 5 bases, and 12 bases had no gene match. This CDR3 has 15 residues. The CDR3 loop reads CASSGATGEEDGYTF. Here the CDR3 DNA reads TGTGCCAGCAGCGGAGCTACAGGGGAGGAGGATGGCTACACCTTC.

The chain combines TRBV10-1 with TRBJ1-1, with D possibly TRBD1 on 5 matching bases. The CDR3 totals 14 residues. CDR1 and CDR2 (germline): WNHNN, SYGVQD (reference sequence). Trimming took off 5 bases at V and 1 base at J, with 11 bases between the two ends. CDR3 in DNA: TGCGCCAGCAGTCTATCGAGGGGGAACACTGAAGCTTTCTTT. This sequence encodes CASSLSRGNTEAFF.

The V and J genes are TRBV4-1 and TRBJ2-2; D is undetermined. The germline V gene encodes CDR1 MGHRA and CDR2 YSYEKL. V was pared by 4 bases and J by 6 bases, with 15 bases between. CDR3 length: 15 amino acids. The CDR3 is CASSLTGHSPGELFF. The CDR3 DNA sequence: TGCGCCAGCAGCCTTACGGGCCATTCCCCCGGGGAGCTGTTTTTT.

The J gene is TRBJ2-1, the V gene TRBV10-3; unclear D gene. The ends were cut back, 10 bases at V and 5 bases at J, with 3 bases in the middle. Germline assignment: CDR1 ENHRY and CDR2 SYGVKD. This CDR3 spans 9 amino acids. The DNA for the CDR3 is TGTGCCACCGACAATGAGCAGTTCTTC. This codes for CATDNEQFF.

This rearrangement joins TRBV29-1 to TRBJ1-3; D is uncertain. The length of the CDR3 is 13 residues. Between the trimmed V and J ends, which lost 6 bases and 1 base, there was a span of 10 bases. Looked up from germline, CDR1 is SQVTM and CDR2 is ANQGSEA. CDR3: CSVSLISGNTIYF. In DNA form, the CDR3 reads TGCAGCGTAAGCCTGATATCTGGAAACACCATATATTTT.

This clone appeared once. J is TRBJ2-3 and V is TRBV28; TRBD1 matches at 9 bases. CDR1 is MDHEN and CDR2 is SYDVKM in the germline V gene. The CDR3 has 16 residues. After removal of 5 bases from V and 4 bases from J, the junction contained 10 bases not matched to a gene. The CDR3 region has the DNA TGTGCCAGCAGTAGCCCGGGACAGGGATTTTCAGATACGCAGTATTTT. Translating gives CASSSPGQGFSDTQYF.

The J gene is TRBJ2-5, the V gene TRBV2; D remains ambiguous. The CDR3 is 14 residues long. Trimming took 8 bases from V and 1 from J, leaving 14 bases between them. Looked up from germline, CDR1 is SNHLY and CDR2 is FYNNEI. CDR3 residues: CASPSGGLQETQYF. The CDR3 DNA reads as TGTGCCAGCCCTTCTGGCGGTCTCCAAGAGACCCAGTACTTC.

The chain carries TRBV19 and TRBJ2-3, with 9 positions matching TRBD1. The germline gives CDR1 LNHDA, CDR2 SQIVND (reference sequence). V dropped 10 bases and J dropped 3; count of bases not matched to a gene: 14. The CDR3 sequence is 16 residues long. This CDR3 reads CATVRSGTGKTDTQYF. The CDR3, as DNA: TGTGCCACTGTCCGTTCCGGGACAGGGAAGACAGATACGCAGTATTTT.

The V call is TRBV6-1, the J call TRBJ2-1; D ambiguous. The CDR3 contains 16 residues. V lost 2 bases and J 0 bases, leaving 11 bases between the germline ends. Germline V CDR1 and CDR2: MNHNS, SASEGT. The CDR3 region is CASSETFGSSYNEQFF. The CDR3 DNA reads TGTGCCAGCAGTGAAACCTTCGGTAGCTCCTACAATGAGCAGTTCTTC.

The chain carries TRBV6-6 and TRBJ2-5; D is undetermined. Per the germline V gene, CDR1 is MNHNY and CDR2 is SVGAGI (reference sequence). CDR3 length equals 12 residues. V dropped 5 bases and J dropped 1 base, with 5 bases sitting between them. The DNA of the CDR3 is TGTGCCAGCAGTGCCTTCCAAGAGACCCAGTACTTC. The encoded protein is CASSAFQETQYF.

V gene TRBV28 combines with J gene TRBJ2-5; 12 bases are a match to TRBD2. The DNA end is a closer match to TRBJ2-7, so the J assignment may be wrong. Germline CDR1 reads MDHEN; CDR2 reads SYDVKM. The CDR3 has 14 residues. DNA for the CDR3: TGTGCCAGCAGGCCGACTAGCGGGAGCTACGAGCAGTACTTC. As protein: CASRPTSGSYEQYF.

The J gene is TRBJ1-1, the V gene TRBV11-3; weak D call: TRBD1 (5 bases). This CDR3 is built from 13 residues. V was clipped by 5 bases and J by 1 base, with 8 bases between them. In germline, CDR1 is SGHNT, CDR2 YENEEA. The CDR3 is CASSRRGNTEAFF. For the CDR3, the DNA is TGTGCCAGCAGCCGTAGGGGGAACACTGAAGCTTTCTTT.

This chain links TRBV7-6 with TRBJ1-5; D gene ambiguous. There are 15 residues in the CDR3. Germline values: CDR1 SGHVS, CDR2 FNYEAQ. Deletions cut 5 bases from V and 3 bases from J, with 14 bases between. The CDR3: CASSPLGGPNQPQHF. CDR3 DNA sequence: TGTGCCAGCAGCCCCTTAGGAGGGCCCAATCAGCCCCAGCATTTT. The full variable domain, completed using reference TRBV7-6 and TRBJ1-5, is GAGVSQSPRYKVTKRGQDVALRCDPISGHVSLYWYRQALGQGPEFLTYFNYEAQQDKSGLPNDRFSAERPEGSISTLTIQRTEQRDSAMYRCASSPLGGPNQPQHFGDGTRLSIL.

J is TRBJ1-1 and V is TRBV5-1; TRBD1 matches 7 bases. The trim removed 2 bases at V and 1 base at J, leaving 5 bases unmatched. The CDR3 spans 15 residues. CDR1 is SGHRS, CDR2 YFSETQ, per germline. As DNA, the CDR3 is TGCGCCAGCAGCTTCTTTGGGACAGAGAACACTGAAGCTTTCTTT. Its translation is CASSFFGTENTEAFF.

The chain couples TRBV6-1 to TRBJ1-1; D uncertain. Germline V gives CDR1 MNHNS, CDR2 SASEGT. Trimming took 1 base from V and 6 from J, leaving 9 bases between them. This CDR3 has 13 residues. The CDR3 nucleotides read TGTGCCAGCAGTGAAGATACGGGAGCTGAAGCTTTCTTT. It translates to CASSEDTGAEAFF.

The chain combines TRBV19 with TRBJ2-7; the D is unclear. In germline, CDR1 is LNHDA, CDR2 SQIVND (reference sequence). The CDR3 is made up of 12 amino acids. Trimming took off 8 bases at V and 3 bases at J, with 11 bases between the two ends. CDR3 residues: CASAEYGYEQYF. The CDR3, as DNA: TGTGCCAGTGCAGAATATGGCTACGAGCAGTACTTC.

This clone was seen a handful of times. CDR3 region: CASRTQLAEGTDTQYF. Written as DNA, the CDR3 is TGTGCCAGCAGAACCCAACTAGCGGAGGGGACAGATACGCAGTATTTT. The chain recombines TRBV11-2 with TRBJ2-3; 8 bases line up with TRBD2. V lost 6 bases to trimming and J lost 3 bases; unmatched junction nucleotides: 11. Germline V gene data show CDR1 as SGHAT and CDR2 as FQNNGV. The CDR3 totals 16 residues.

J is TRBJ2-7 and V is TRBV11-3; perhaps TRBD2 as D (6 bases). Trimming left V 3 bases short and J 4 bases short, with 13 bases between. Per the germline V gene, CDR1 is SGHNT and CDR2 is YENEEA. The CDR3 is 14 amino acids. The CDR3 DNA is TGTGCCAGCAGCTTGGACGGGAGACATTACGAGCAGTACTTC. This encodes CASSLDGRHYEQYF.

V gene TRBV19 combines with J gene TRBJ1-3, with 7 nucleotides matching TRBD1. Losses at the gene ends were 7 bases for V and 0 bases for J; bases not matched to a gene: 9. The CDR3 runs 16 residues. From germline, CDR1 is LNHDA and CDR2 SQIVND (reference sequence). This chain's CDR3 is CASTRQGQVSGNTIYF. The CDR3 DNA is TGTGCCAGTACCCGACAGGGCCAGGTCTCTGGAAACACCATATATTTT.

The rearrangement uses TRBV25-1 and TRBJ1-1, with a weak D call TRBD1 (5 bases). CDR1 MGHDK and CDR2 SYGVNS come from the germline V gene. V shed 3 bases and J shed 1 base, with 9 bases lying between them. The CDR3 length is 14 residues. DNA for the CDR3: TGTGCCAGCAGTGACGTGGGGGGGAACACTGAAGCTTTCTTT. Encoded protein: CASSDVGGNTEAFF. Filled out from reference TRBV25-1 and TRBJ1-1, the complete variable domain reads EADIYQTPRYLVIGTGKKITLECSQTMGHDKMYWYQQDPGMELHLIHYSYGVNSTEKGDLSSESTVSRIRTEHFPLTLESARPSHTSQYLCASSDVGGNTEAFFGQGTRLTVV.

As regards this clone: This sample also contains other DNA sequences that code for the same CDR3. The rearrangement links TRBV6-5 to TRBJ1-1; unclear D gene. V dropped 8 bases and J dropped 1 base, with 5 bases sitting between them. The CDR3 is made up of 11 amino acids. Germline CDR1 and CDR2: MNHEY and SVGAGI. CDR3 residues: CASRGNTEAFF. The CDR3 DNA is TGTGCCAGCCGGGGGAACACTGAAGCTTTCTTT.

V gene TRBV5-6 combines with J gene TRBJ1-2; D is uncertain. The CDR3 has 13 residues. The germline CDR1 and CDR2 sequences are SGHDT and YYEEEE. V was trimmed by 4 bases and J by 6 bases, leaving 13 bases between them. DNA for the CDR3: TGTGCCAGCAGCCCTATGAGGTACAATGGCTACACCTTC. This sequence encodes CASSPMRYNGYTF.